Below are 26 T cell receptor beta chains sequenced from a single sample in a study of PD-1 blockade in classical Hodgkin lymphoma (dated by TCRdb to the early 2020s). To prepare the library, the immunoSEQ multiplex PCR assay was applied. TCRdb retrieved this table from immuneACCESS and kept in-frame rearrangements only. Not all clones are present; in checked studies, unresolved V genes account for under half, and no reason is known for the remainder. The sample contains roughly 70,000 clones, 93% of them found a single time. About 2.6% of the sample is held by the ten biggest clonotypes. The time point label for this specimen denotes: newly diagnosed, previously untreated cHL patient sample. The sequencing sample was made of peripheral blood mononuclear cells (PBMCs). Source of these receptors: a human donor with classical Hodgkin lymphoma.

The chain combines TRBV11-1 with TRBJ2-2; 7 bases are a match to TRBD2. CDR3 length: 14 residues. Germline lookup yields CDR1 SGHAT and CDR2 FQDESV (reference sequence). Trimming removed 6 bases from V and 6 bases from J; junction bases left unmatched: 7. The CDR3, as DNA: TGTGCCAGCAGACCTGGACTAGTTCCCGGGGAGCTGTTTTTT. Translated: CASRPGLVPGELFF.

The chain's CDR3 is CASSLSGSTGNTIYF. Here the CDR3 DNA reads TGTGCCAGCAGCTTAAGTGGCAGTACAGGAAACACCATATATTTT. The V gene is TRBV7-2, the J gene TRBJ1-3; D is ambiguous. V dropped 2 bases and J dropped 4 bases, with 12 bases sitting between them. The CDR3 is made up of 15 amino acids. CDR1 SGHTA and CDR2 FQGNSA come from the germline V gene.

V is TRBV4-1 and J is TRBJ1-1; TRBD1 matches 7 bases. The CDR3 is 15 amino acids. Germline V gene data show CDR1 as MGHRA and CDR2 as YSYEKL. Losses at the gene ends were 2 bases for V and 6 bases for J; bases not matched to a gene: 9. CDR3 sequence reads: CASSQPLSTGAEAFF. CDR3 nucleotides: TGCGCCAGCAGCCAACCCCTAAGTACAGGGGCTGAAGCTTTCTTT.

The chain carries TRBV5-1 and TRBJ2-5; TRBD2 aligns across 8 bases. J gave up 1 base and V 4 bases, and 3 bases lay outside the gene matches. CDR3 length: 14 amino acids. Germline assignment: CDR1 SGHRS and CDR2 YFSETQ. This CDR3 is CASSTGGTQETQYF. The DNA of the CDR3 is TGCGCCAGCAGCACGGGGGGGACCCAAGAGACCCAGTACTTC.

Only a few counts were recorded for this clone. The chain has TRBV2 and TRBJ1-2; D not resolved. With 5 bases removed from V and 5 bases from J, the gap between germline ends came to 15 bases. From germline, CDR1 is SNHLY and CDR2 FYNNEI. This CDR3 spans 14 amino acids. The CDR3 coding sequence is TGTGCCAGCAGTCTTACCCACCCAGCATATGGCTACACCTTC. Its protein product is CASSLTHPAYGYTF.

The genes are TRBV19 and TRBJ1-6, with D possibly TRBD1 on 5 matching bases. The CDR3 contains 11 residues. The V end was cut by 8 bases, the J end by 7 bases, with 6 bases between. Looked up from germline, CDR1 is LNHDA and CDR2 is SQIVND (reference sequence). DNA for the CDR3: TGTGCCAGTCGGGGGAATTCACCCCTCCACTTT. Residues: CASRGNSPLHF. Together with reference TRBV19 and TRBJ1-6, the CDR3 gives the full variable domain: DGGITQSPKYLFRKEGQNVTLSCEQNLNHDAMYWYRQDPGQGLRLIYYSQIVNDFQKGDIAEGYSVSREKKESFPLTVTSAQKNPTAFYLCASRGNSPLHFGNGTRLTVT.

This rearrangement joins TRBV6-6 to TRBJ2-7; D ambiguous. The CDR3 length is 13 residues. V lost 4 bases to trimming and J lost 1 base, with 8 bases between them. Germline CDR1 is MNHNY and CDR2 is SVGAGI (reference sequence). CDR3 residues: CASSFHPSYEQYF. DNA for the CDR3: TGTGCCAGCAGTTTCCACCCATCCTACGAGCAGTACTTC.

V gene TRBV5-4 combines with J gene TRBJ1-1; D is ambiguous. V was pared by 7 bases and J by 5 bases, with 15 bases between. The CDR3 consists of 13 residues. Looked up from germline, CDR1 is SGHNT and CDR2 is YYREEE (reference sequence). The CDR3 is CASRKWEGTEAFF. CDR3 coding DNA: TGTGCCAGCCGGAAATGGGAGGGTACTGAAGCTTTCTTT. Together with reference TRBV5-4 and TRBJ1-1, the CDR3 gives the full variable domain: ETGVTQSPTHLIKTRGQQVTLRCSSQSGHNTVSWYQQALGQGPQFIFQYYREEENGRGNFPPRFSGLQFPNYSSELNVNALELDDSALYLCASRKWEGTEAFFGQGTRLTVV.

The gene calls are TRBV5-4 and TRBJ2-3, with no clear D. From germline, CDR1 is SGHNT and CDR2 YYREEE (reference sequence). Trimming left V 4 bases short and J 2 bases short, with 14 bases between. The CDR3 contains 15 residues. The CDR3 loop reads CASSPRAGATDTQYF. The CDR3 bases are TGTGCCAGCAGCCCACGGGCAGGAGCCACAGATACGCAGTATTTT.

The V and J genes are TRBV5-4 and TRBJ2-2; TRBD1 is a possible D gene (5 bases). Deletions cut 1 base from V and 6 bases from J, with 7 bases between. Per germline, CDR1 SGHNT and CDR2 YYREEE (reference sequence). This CDR3 has 13 amino acids. CDR3 DNA sequence: TGTGCCAGCAGCTTGCCAGGGCCCGGGGAGCTGTTTTTT. Amino acids: CASSLPGPGELFF.

The chain uses TRBV4-1 and TRBJ2-5, with D perhaps matching TRBD1 (5 bases). This CDR3 is 15 amino acids long. The V and J ends lost 1 base and 5 bases respectively, with 14 bases between them. Germline CDR1 and CDR2: MGHRA and YSYEKL. The CDR3 is CASSQGPQGRETQYF. The CDR3 DNA sequence: TGCGCCAGCAGCCAAGGCCCTCAGGGCAGGGAGACCCAGTACTTC.

The rearrangement joins TRBV6-1 to TRBJ1-1; possible D gene TRBD1, 5 bases. Looked up from germline, CDR1 is MNHNS and CDR2 is SASEGT. The germline V and J ends were trimmed by 7 bases and 4 bases, with 16 bases remaining between them. CDR3 length: 14 residues. CDR3 sequence (DNA): TGTGCCAGCATGCAAGACAGCATAGTCACTGAAGCTTTCTTT. As protein: CASMQDSIVTEAFF.

This chain uses TRBV4-1 with TRBJ1-5; TRBD1 agrees at 7 bases. The trim removed 0 bases at V and 7 bases at J, leaving 24 bases unmatched. There are 21 residues in the CDR3. CDR1 MGHRA and CDR2 YSYEKL come from the germline V gene. This CDR3 reads CASSQEFRPGGQIARRQPQHF. The CDR3, as DNA: TGCGCCAGCAGCCAAGAGTTTCGCCCGGGGGGACAGATCGCCCGTCGGCAGCCCCAGCATTTT.

The chain uses TRBV14 and TRBJ1-2; 7 bases map to TRBD1. The germline V gene encodes CDR1 SGHDN and CDR2 FVKESK. The CDR3 has 15 amino acids. With V trimmed by 3 bases and J by 4 bases, 8 bases remained unmatched. The DNA of the CDR3 is TGTGCCAGCAGCCAGATCACAGGGGACGGCTATGGCTACACCTTC. It codes for CASSQITGDGYGYTF.

This chain connects TRBV28 to TRBJ2-7, with 8 nucleotides matching TRBD2. Trimming cost V 6 bases and J 3 bases; bases outside gene matches: 7. There are 14 residues in the CDR3. Germline values: CDR1 MDHEN, CDR2 SYDVKM. CDR3 residues: CASSPPGGLYEQYF. CDR3 DNA sequence: TGTGCCAGCAGCCCCCCGGGGGGGCTCTACGAGCAGTACTTC.

The chain carries TRBV23-1 and TRBJ2-5; the D is unclear. TRBV23-1 has ORF status, its function being uncertain. V dropped 7 bases and J dropped 3 bases, with 9 bases sitting between them. This CDR3 is 12 amino acids long. This CDR3 is CASTPREETQYF. In DNA, the CDR3 is TGCGCCAGCACTCCGCGAGAAGAGACCCAGTACTTC.

The chain has TRBV23-1 and TRBJ1-1; no reliable D call. TRBV23-1 falls under the ORF class, with uncertain function. The CDR3 totals 12 residues. Trimming shortened V by 0 bases and J by 5 bases, and 4 bases separated the two germline ends. The CDR3 sequence: CASSQSETEAFF. The CDR3 DNA sequence: TGCGCCAGCAGTCAATCGGAGACTGAAGCTTTCTTT.

Points on this clone: Other DNA sequences within the sample encode an identical CDR3. The chain employs TRBV30 and TRBJ1-1; the D is unclear. V shed 2 bases and J shed 8 bases, with 9 bases lying between them. CDR1 and CDR2 (germline): GTSNPN, SVGIG (reference sequence). The CDR3 extends over 11 amino acids. The CDR3 DNA sequence: TGTGCCTGGAGTCCTACTCGAGAAGCTTTCTTT. It translates to CAWSPTREAFF.

The rearrangement uses TRBV5-1 and TRBJ2-2; 10 bases line up with TRBD2. Germline V gives CDR1 SGHRS, CDR2 YFSETQ. Trimming removed 3 bases from V and 3 bases from J; junction bases left unmatched: 2. The CDR3 loop spans 15 amino acids. CDR3: CASSYSGGHTGELFF. Here the CDR3 DNA reads TGCGCCAGCAGCTATAGCGGGGGGCACACCGGGGAGCTGTTTTTT.

This clone appeared a single time. J is TRBJ2-5 and V is TRBV7-2; D uncertain. The CDR3 has 14 amino acids. The V and J ends lost 1 base and 1 base respectively, with 7 bases between them. CDR1 SGHTA and CDR2 FQGNSA come from the germline V gene. The CDR3 DNA reads TGTGCCAGCAGCTTAGGCCGAGGCCAAGAGACCCAGTACTTC. Protein sequence: CASSLGRGQETQYF.

The J gene is TRBJ2-5, the V gene TRBV30; tentatively, D is TRBD2 (5 bases). This CDR3 is 13 amino acids long. Trimming pared 2 bases from V and 5 bases from J, leaving 12 bases between. Germline V gene lookup returns CDR1 GTSNPN and CDR2 SVGIG (reference sequence). The CDR3 sequence is CAWSRGQRETQYF. CDR3 sequence (DNA): TGTGCCTGGAGTCGGGGTCAGAGGGAGACCCAGTACTTC.

This chain joins TRBV6-6 and TRBJ1-5; a possible D gene is TRBD1 (5 bases). This CDR3 spans 13 amino acids. Deletions cut 11 bases from V and 7 bases from J, with 18 bases between. Germline CDR1 MNHNY, CDR2 SVGAGI (reference sequence). CDR3 protein: CAGEDHTGQPQHF. CDR3 in DNA: TGTGCCGGCGAGGACCACACAGGCCAGCCCCAGCATTTT.

This clone was counted a single time. The V gene is TRBV5-6, the J gene TRBJ2-5; perhaps TRBD1 as D (6 bases). In germline, CDR1 is SGHDT, CDR2 YYEEEE. The CDR3 consists of 14 residues. The V end lost 0 bases, the J end lost 6 bases, and 12 bases lay between the germline ends. The CDR3 DNA reads TGTGCCAGCAGCTTGGACAGGGCTTGGAAGACCCAGTACTTC. Protein sequence: CASSLDRAWKTQYF.

The chain uses TRBV23-1 and TRBJ2-1; D gene uncertain. TRBV23-1 is identified as an open reading frame with a role that is uncertain. The CDR3 runs to 12 residues. V lost 3 bases, J lost 6 bases, and 6 bases lay in between. Here the CDR3 reads CASSQSGNEQFF. The CDR3 DNA reads as TGCGCCAGCAGTCAGTCGGGCAATGAGCAGTTCTTC.

The chain carries TRBV5-5 and TRBJ2-7; no definite D call. The length of the CDR3 is 11 residues. The V end was cut by 2 bases, the J end by 0 bases, with 0 bases between. In germline, CDR1 is SGHKS, CDR2 YYEKEE (reference sequence). In DNA form, the CDR3 reads TGTGCCAGCAGCTTCTCCTACGAGCAGTACTTC. Encoded protein: CASSFSYEQYF.

The V and J genes are TRBV6-5 and TRBJ2-5; TRBD2 aligns across 9 bases. Germline values: CDR1 MNHEY, CDR2 SVGAGI. The CDR3 totals 15 residues. With 2 bases clipped from V and 5 bases from J, the junction kept 6 bases outside the gene matches. The CDR3 bases are TGTGCCAGCAGTTACCTCGGCGGGAGGGTGGAGACCCAGTACTTC. It translates to CASSYLGGRVETQYF.